This TCR beta chain originates from a study of T cells in Graves' hyperthyroidism and ophthalmopathy. Findings and limits, study-wide: Most clonotypes expanded in the thyroid (above 0.001) were also present in blood.

V lost 3 bases, J lost 8 bases, and 11 bases stayed unmatched. The CDR3 is 16 amino acids. CDR1 is MNHEY and CDR2 is SVGAGI in the germline V gene. This clonotype was seen more than once but under ten times. The target antigen is unknown. Researchers amplified the TCR beta CDR3 regions from RNA transcripts. Using the HTBI primer set, a first-round RT-PCR was run on the TCR CDR3. TCRdb re-analysed the multiplex PCR reads in MiXCR, keeping a single row per CDR3 protein. The sample records a few hundred thousand distinct CDR3 sequences, 14% being singletons. The specimen sequenced was blood. The chain combines TRBV6-5 with TRBJ2-1; 9 nucleotides align to TRBD1. This clonotype was sampled from a woman aged 18-29 years with Graves' hyperthyroidism. The CDR3 protein is CASSYAETGGWDEQFF. In DNA, the CDR3 is TGTGCCAGCAGTTATGCAGAGACAGGGGGTTGGGATGAGCAGTTCTTC.